The following is a T cell receptor (beta chain) sequence with its context. What this receptor recognizes is not known. The sample holds no much larger clone one base away, and base qualities are not on file. What this sample's time point label stands for: newly diagnosed, previously untreated cHL patient sample. Magnetic negative selection with a Miltenyi CD4+ T cell isolation kit was used to purify CD4+ T cells from thawed PBMCs. As a comparison group for the relapsed/refractory trial patients, PBMCs were sequenced from patients with newly diagnosed, previously untreated classical Hodgkin lymphoma. After peripheral blood was drawn into 8 mL Vacutainer Cell Preparation Tubes, PBMCs were isolated by centrifugation and then cryopreserved. Purified CD4+ and CD8+ fractions were prepared only for cases in which an additional PBMC sample was available. Magnetically labelled cells were removed on LS columns in a quadroMACS separator, and the flow-through was collected as the purified fraction.

Genomic DNA was extracted with the Qiagen DNeasy kit from unsorted PBMCs and from negatively selected CD4+ and CD8+ fractions. TCR beta CDR3 regions were amplified by immunoSEQ multiplex PCR using primers annealing to V and J segments. A synthetic immune receptor repertoire was used to minimize amplification bias, and any residual bias was removed computationally once sequencing was done. In the authors' own workflow: Custom Python scripts were used to quantify repertoire diversity as the Shannon entropy index. The unsorted, CD4+ and CD8+ repertoires were each analyzed separately, with the exception of combined analyses, where CD4+ and CD8+ sequences were merged in silico. TCRdb took this table from immuneACCESS and kept in-frame rearrangements with V and J called. Such tables lack part of the clones; where checked against another copy, unresolved V genes explain under half of the gap, and the rest is unexplained. V and J calls plus clone size are reproduced from that table; the DNA served to infer D and trimming. The sample table contains some 21,000 clones; only one count was recorded for approximately 83% of them. The biggest ten clones account for 1% to 1.5% of the sample.

These data belong to a study of PD-1 blockade in classical Hodgkin lymphoma (dated by TCRdb to the early 2020s). Background on the whole study: A peripheral blood immune signature of response to PD-1 blockade in classical Hodgkin lymphoma was defined using TCR beta sequencing and CyTOF.

CDR1 and CDR2 were assigned from the germline V gene as SGHVS and FQNEAQ. The CDR3 numbers 16 residues from cysteine through phenylalanine. Kept here is only the CDR3 DNA, which spans 48 bases and is read in frame from base 1. V is pared back by 5 bases and J by 3 bases, with 17 bases lying between the germline termini. The investigation overall reported the following: Baseline TCR diversity was reported as lower in newly diagnosed patients than in healthy donors, and lower still in relapsed/refractory patients. The study covered only a single clinical trial cohort, and the causes of the repertoire differences, possibly disease activity or prior therapy, were still not defined.

This clonotype originated in a human donor with classical Hodgkin lymphoma. The chain uses TRBV7-8 and TRBJ2-1; a tentative D match to TRBD1 spans 6 bases. Material for sequencing was CD4+ T cells from blood. This receptor carries the CDR3 CASSPRGTPLYNEQFF. The DNA sequence is TGTGCCAGCAGCCCGAGGGGGACACCACTCTACAATGAGCAGTTCTTC.